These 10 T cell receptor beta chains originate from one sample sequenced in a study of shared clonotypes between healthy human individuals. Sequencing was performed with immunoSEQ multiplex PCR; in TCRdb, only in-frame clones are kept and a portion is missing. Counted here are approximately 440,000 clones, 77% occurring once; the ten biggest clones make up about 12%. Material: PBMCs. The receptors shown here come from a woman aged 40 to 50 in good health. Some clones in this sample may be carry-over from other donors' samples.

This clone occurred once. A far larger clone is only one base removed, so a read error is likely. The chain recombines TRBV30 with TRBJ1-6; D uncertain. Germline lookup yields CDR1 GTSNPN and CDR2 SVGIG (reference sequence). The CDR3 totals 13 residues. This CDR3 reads CAWSVQRDSSLHF. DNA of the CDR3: TGTGCCTGGAGTGTACAGAGGGATTCATCCCTCCACTTT.

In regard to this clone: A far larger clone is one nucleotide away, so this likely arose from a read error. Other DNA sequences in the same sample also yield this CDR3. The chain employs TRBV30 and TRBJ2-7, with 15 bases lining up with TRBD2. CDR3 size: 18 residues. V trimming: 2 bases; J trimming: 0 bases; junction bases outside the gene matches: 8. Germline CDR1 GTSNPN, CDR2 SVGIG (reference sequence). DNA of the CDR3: TGTGCCTGGAGTAAGCCTGGACTAGCGGGAGGGTCCTCCTACGAGCAGTACTTC. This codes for CAWSKPGLAGGSSYEQYF.

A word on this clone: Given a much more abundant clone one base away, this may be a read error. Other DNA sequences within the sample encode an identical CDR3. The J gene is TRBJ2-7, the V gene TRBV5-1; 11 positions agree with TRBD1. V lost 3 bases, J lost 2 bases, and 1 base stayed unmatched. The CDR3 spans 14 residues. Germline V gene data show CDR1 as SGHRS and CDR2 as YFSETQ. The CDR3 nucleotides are TGCGCCAGCAGCTGGGGACAGGGGGCCTACGAGCAGTACTTC. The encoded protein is CASSWGQGAYEQYF. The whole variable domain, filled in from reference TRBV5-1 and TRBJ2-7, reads KAGVTQTPRYLIKTRGQQVTLSCSPISGHRSVSWYQQTPGQGLQFLFEYFSETQRNKGNFPGRFSGRQFSNSRSEMNVSTLELGDSALYLCASSWGQGAYEQYFGPGTRLTVT.

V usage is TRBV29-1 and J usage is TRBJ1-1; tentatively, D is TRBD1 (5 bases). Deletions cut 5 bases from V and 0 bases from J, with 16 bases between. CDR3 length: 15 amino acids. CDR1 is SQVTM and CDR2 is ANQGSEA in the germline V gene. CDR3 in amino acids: CSVNGGWGMNTEAFF. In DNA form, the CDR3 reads TGCAGCGTTAATGGGGGATGGGGCATGAACACTGAAGCTTTCTTT.

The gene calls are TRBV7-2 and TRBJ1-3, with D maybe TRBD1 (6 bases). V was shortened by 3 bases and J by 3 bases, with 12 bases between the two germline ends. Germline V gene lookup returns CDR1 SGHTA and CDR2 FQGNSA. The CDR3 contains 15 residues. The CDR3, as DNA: TGTGCCAGCAGCTTGAGGGGACAAGTTGGAAACACCATATATTTT. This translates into CASSLRGQVGNTIYF.

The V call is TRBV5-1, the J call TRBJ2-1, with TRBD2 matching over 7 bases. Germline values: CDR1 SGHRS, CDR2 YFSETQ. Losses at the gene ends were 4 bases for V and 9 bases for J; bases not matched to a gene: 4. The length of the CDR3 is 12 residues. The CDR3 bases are TGCGCCAGCAGCGCGGGAGTAGCTGAGCAGTTCTTC. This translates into CASSAGVAEQFF.

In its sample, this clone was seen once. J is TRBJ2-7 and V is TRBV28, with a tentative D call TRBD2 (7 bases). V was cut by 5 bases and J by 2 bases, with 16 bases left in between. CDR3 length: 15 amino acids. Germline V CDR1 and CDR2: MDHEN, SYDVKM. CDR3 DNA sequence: TGTGCCAGCAGTGTACCCCGGGGGGCGACCTACGAGCAGTACTTC. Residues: CASSVPRGATYEQYF.

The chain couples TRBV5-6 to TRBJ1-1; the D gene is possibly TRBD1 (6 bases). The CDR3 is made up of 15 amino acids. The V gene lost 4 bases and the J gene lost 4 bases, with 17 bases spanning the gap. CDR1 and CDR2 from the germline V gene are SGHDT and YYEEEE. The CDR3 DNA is TGTGCCAGCAGCCCGAGGGGGGATGGAGGCACTGAAGCTTTCTTT. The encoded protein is CASSPRGDGGTEAFF.

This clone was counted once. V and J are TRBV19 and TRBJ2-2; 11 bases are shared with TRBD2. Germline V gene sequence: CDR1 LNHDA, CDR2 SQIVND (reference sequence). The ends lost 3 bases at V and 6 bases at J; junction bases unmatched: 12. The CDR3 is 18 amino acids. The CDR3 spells CASSMGLGLAGSAGELFF. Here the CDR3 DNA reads TGTGCCAGTAGTATGGGTCTTGGACTAGCGGGTTCCGCCGGGGAGCTGTTTTTT.

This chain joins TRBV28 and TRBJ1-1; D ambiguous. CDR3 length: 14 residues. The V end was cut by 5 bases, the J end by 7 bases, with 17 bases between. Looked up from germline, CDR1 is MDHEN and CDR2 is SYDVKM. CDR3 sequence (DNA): TGTGCCAGCAGTGCCCCCGGGAATTCCGTTGAAGCTTTCTTT. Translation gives CASSAPGNSVEAFF.